Below are 6 T cell receptor beta chains sequenced from a single sample in a study of cytomegalovirus exposure and HLA in healthy donors. Vbeta (60) and Jbeta (13) primers were used in the PCR. Method: immunoSEQ multiplex PCR; TCRdb's copy keeps in-frame clones and lacks some. The sample holds approximately 92,000 clones, 81% seen once. Input material: PBMCs. The receptor source for this set is a woman in her 70s in good health and CMV-seropositive.

The chain couples TRBV6-1 to TRBJ2-7, with D maybe TRBD2 (6 bases). The CDR3 spans 14 residues. From germline, CDR1 is MNHNS and CDR2 SASEGT. Trimming took 10 bases from V and 1 from J, leaving 17 bases between them. CDR3 region: CATSGRGSSYEQYF. CDR3 DNA: TGTGCCACCTCCGGCCGGGGGTCTTCCTACGAGCAGTACTTC.

The chain is built from TRBV5-1 and TRBJ2-5; TRBD1 aligns across 9 bases. The closer fit of TRBJ2-7 to the DNA end suggests the J call may be wrong. In germline, CDR1 is SGHRS, CDR2 YFSETQ. The CDR3 length is 12 residues. The CDR3 DNA reads TGCGCCAGCCGGGACAGGGAGTACGAGCAGTACTTC. Its protein is CASRDREYEQYF.

The chain employs TRBV5-1 and TRBJ2-3, with TRBD2 matching 11 bases. Germline V lookup: CDR1 SGHRS, CDR2 YFSETQ. The CDR3 totals 18 residues. V lost 1 base, J lost 0 bases, and 7 bases stayed unmatched. The CDR3, as DNA: TGCGCCAGCAGCTTGAGCCTAGCGGGAGGAGTAAGCACAGATACGCAGTATTTT. This sequence encodes CASSLSLAGGVSTDTQYF. Variable domain in full (rest from reference TRBV5-1 and TRBJ2-3): KAGVTQTPRYLIKTRGQQVTLSCSPISGHRSVSWYQQTPGQGLQFLFEYFSETQRNKGNFPGRFSGRQFSNSRSEMNVSTLELGDSALYLCASSLSLAGGVSTDTQYFGPGTRLTVL.

This chain connects TRBV27 to TRBJ2-5; maybe TRBD2 (5 bases). This CDR3 spans 12 amino acids. V lost 3 bases, J lost 9 bases, and 11 bases lay in between. The germline gives CDR1 MNHEY, CDR2 SMNVEV (reference sequence). The CDR3 sequence: CASSLRRGPQYF. The CDR3 DNA sequence: TGTGCCAGCAGTTTGAGACGAGGGCCCCAGTACTTC.

V and J are TRBV5-8 and TRBJ2-2, with TRBD2 identical over 10 bases. This CDR3 has 14 residues. The junction had 4 bases not matched to a gene; V was cut back by 5 bases and J by 6 bases. Germline V gene sequence: CDR1 SGHTS, CDR2 YDEGEE. CDR3 amino acids: CASRSLAGAGELFF. In DNA form, the CDR3 reads TGTGCCAGCAGATCGCTAGCGGGAGCCGGGGAGCTGTTTTTT.

The V call is TRBV7-2, the J call TRBJ2-1; 7 positions match TRBD1. The trim removed 6 bases at V and 8 bases at J, leaving 7 bases unmatched. Per the germline V gene, CDR1 is SGHTA and CDR2 is FQGNSA. The CDR3 runs 13 residues. Here the CDR3 DNA reads TGTGCCAGCAGGGTCACAGGGGCTGATGAGCAGTTCTTC. It encodes CASRVTGADEQFF.